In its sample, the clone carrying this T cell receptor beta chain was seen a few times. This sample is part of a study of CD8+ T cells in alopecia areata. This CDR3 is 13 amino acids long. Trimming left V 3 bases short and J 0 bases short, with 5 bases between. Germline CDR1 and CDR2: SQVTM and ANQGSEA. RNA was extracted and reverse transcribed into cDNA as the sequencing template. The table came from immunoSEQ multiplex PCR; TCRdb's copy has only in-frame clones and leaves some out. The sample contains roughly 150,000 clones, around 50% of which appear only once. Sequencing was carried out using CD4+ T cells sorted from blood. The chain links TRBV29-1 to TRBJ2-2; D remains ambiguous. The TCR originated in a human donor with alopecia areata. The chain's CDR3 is CSVDEANTGELFF. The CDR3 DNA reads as TGCAGCGTTGACGAGGCGAACACCGGGGAGCTGTTTTTT.